Detailed here is one T cell receptor beta chain. What it binds is unknown. Primers for the PCR totalled 60 Vbeta and 13 Jbeta. Libraries were prepared by immunoSEQ multiplex PCR; TCRdb keeps only in-frame clonotypes and omits some of them. This sample yields 120,000 or so clones, of which over 70% are seen a single time; roughly 9.3% belongs to the top ten. The germline V gene has CDR1 SNHLY and CDR2 FYNNEI. V lost 6 bases and J lost 8; bases outside the gene matches: 14. The CDR3 is 15 residues long. This specimen comes from a study of cytomegalovirus exposure and HLA in healthy donors. The wider study: Membership in the Caucasian-associated ancestry cluster was found for around 85% of about 430 genotyped donors.

Study-level results: Sequence variants that were highly shared formed a cluster that was likely a sequencing artifact.

The sequenced sample consisted of PBMCs. The source of this sequence is a woman aged 45-65 years in good health and CMV-seropositive. The genes are TRBV2 and TRBJ1-2; 8 bases agree with TRBD1. The CDR3 bases are TGTGCCAGCAGAACAGGGACAGGATGGGGTGGAGGCTACACCTTC. Amino acids: CASRTGTGWGGGYTF.